The 2 T cell receptor beta chains below come from one sample, sequenced in a study of T cells in women clearing cervical HPV infection. Profiled with immunoSEQ multiplex PCR; TCRdb holds only in-frame clones, not every one. This sample's table has 30,000 or so clones. The sample was blood buffy coat. The receptors were sampled from a woman aged 18 to 75 with a cervical HPV16 infection that either progressed to CIN3+ or cleared (not recorded which).

Concerning this clone itself: The read stops 3 residues short of the end of the CDR3; the missing end is completed from the germline J gene. The V gene is TRBV7-2, the J gene TRBJ1-2; the match to TRBD1 covers 9 bases. Losses at the gene ends were 2 bases for V and 6 bases for J; bases not matched to a gene: 1. Germline-derived CDR1 and CDR2 are SGHTA and FQGNSA. This CDR3 region has 13 residues. The sequenced part of the CDR3 DNA is TGTGCCAGCAGCTTACGGGACAGGGATGGC. Translation gives CASSLRDRDG. The full CDR3 protein reads CASSLRDRDGYTF.

With respect to this clone: The read comes to an end 3 residues before the CDR3 does, leaving the germline J gene to fill in the end. The chain recombines TRBV7-3 with TRBJ1-1, with 7 bases fitting TRBD1. Germline CDR1 reads SGHTA; CDR2 reads FQGTGA. The CDR3 is 14 amino acids. Unmatched junction bases numbered 4, after V lost 0 bases and J lost 6 bases. The CDR3 sequence is CASSLTGQGAEAFF. The part of the CDR3 DNA that was read is TGTGCCAGCAGCTTAACGGGTCAGGGGGCTGAA. The variable domain in full, with the rest retrieved from reference TRBV7-3 and TRBJ1-1, is GAGVSQTPSNKVTEKGKYVELRCDPISGHTALYWYRQSLGQGPEFLIYFQGTGAADDSGLPNDRFFAVRPEGSVSTLKIQRTERGDSAVYLCASSLTGQGAEAFFGQGTRLTVV.